Below are 30 T cell receptor beta chains sequenced from a single sample in a study of shared clonotypes between healthy human individuals. TCRdb's copy holds only in-frame clones and misses some; the assay was immunoSEQ multiplex PCR. The table includes some 2.3 million clones, approximately 93% detected once. Material: naive CD4+ T cells from PBMCs. The subset was: CD45RA+ positively selected. These receptors originate from a man aged 18 to 30 in good health. Some clones in this sample may be carry-over from other donors' samples.

This chain joins TRBV5-1 and TRBJ1-2; 10 bases align to TRBD1. The CDR3 runs 16 residues. The V segment lost 0 bases and the J segment 6 bases; nucleotides outside the gene matches: 8. Germline V lookup: CDR1 SGHRS, CDR2 YFSETQ. The CDR3 nucleotides read TGCGCCAGCAGCTTGGGGAACCTGGGACAGGGGCATGGCTACACCTTC. This gives the protein CASSLGNLGQGHGYTF.

This clone was seen a single time. The chain recombines TRBV9 with TRBJ2-3, with TRBD2 matching 8 bases. The ends lost 3 bases at V and 3 bases at J; junction bases unmatched: 9. The CDR3 is 16 residues long. CDR1 and CDR2 (germline): SGDLS, YYNGEE. The CDR3 nucleotides are TGTGCCAGCAGCGGATTAGCGGGATCCGGGACAGATACGCAGTATTTT. Its protein product is CASSGLAGSGTDTQYF. The complete variable domain, with remaining parts taken from reference TRBV9 and TRBJ2-3, reads DSGVTQTPKHLITATGQRVTLRCSPRSGDLSVYWYQQSLDQGLQFLIQYYNGEERAKGNILERFSAQQFPDLHSELNLSSLELGDSALYFCASSGLAGSGTDTQYFGPGTRLTVL.

This clone was seen more than once but under ten times. The V gene is TRBV28, the J gene TRBJ1-1; D may be TRBD1 (5 bases). In germline, CDR1 is MDHEN, CDR2 SYDVKM. V was pared by 7 bases and J by 0 bases, with 9 bases between. The CDR3 consists of 13 residues. The CDR3 DNA sequence: TGTGCCAGCATCGACAGAATGAACACTGAAGCTTTCTTT. The encoded protein is CASIDRMNTEAFF. The full variable domain, rest sourced from reference TRBV28 and TRBJ1-1, is DVKVTQSSRYLVKRTGEKVFLECVQDMDHENMFWYRQDPGLGLRLIYFSYDVKMKEKGDIPEGYSVSREKKERFSLILESASTNQTSMYLCASIDRMNTEAFFGQGTRLTVV.

About this clone itself: The sample holds other DNA sequences that translate to the same CDR3. This chain joins TRBV7-9 and TRBJ2-2; D might be TRBD1 (6 bases). This CDR3 is 14 amino acids long. Trimming removed 1 base at V and 5 bases at J, with 8 bases between. Germline-derived CDR1 and CDR2 are SEHNR and FQNEAQ (reference sequence). CDR3 nucleotides: TGTGCCAGCAGCTTAGTGGGGGCTACCGGGGAGCTGTTTTTT. This codes for CASSLVGATGELFF.

This chain uses TRBV11-3 with TRBJ2-3, with 12 bases fitting TRBD2. V was pared by 4 bases and J by 5 bases, with 4 bases of the junction left unmatched. CDR3 length equals 15 residues. CDR1 is SGHNT and CDR2 is YENEEA in the germline V gene. CDR3 nucleotide sequence: TGTGCCAGCAGCTCGCCGGGACTAGCGGGAGATACGCAGTATTTT. It yields the protein CASSSPGLAGDTQYF.

V and J are TRBV29-1 and TRBJ2-1; 7 bases agree with TRBD2. Germline CDR1 and CDR2: SQVTM and ANQGSEA. This CDR3 has 13 residues. J gave up 2 bases and V 6 bases, and 4 bases lay outside the gene matches. In DNA form, the CDR3 reads TGCAGCGTGGGGACTATGCCCTACAATGAGCAGTTCTTC. This encodes CSVGTMPYNEQFF.

This clone was recorded only once. The genes are TRBV29-1 and TRBJ1-2; D is undetermined. CDR3 length equals 13 residues. The V and J ends lost 7 bases and 5 bases respectively, with 17 bases between them. Germline V lookup: CDR1 SQVTM, CDR2 ANQGSEA. The CDR3: CSDRRFAGYGYTF. The CDR3 nucleotides are TGCAGCGACCGGCGGTTCGCAGGATATGGCTACACCTTC.

The chain links TRBV4-1 to TRBJ2-1; 10 nucleotides match TRBD2. The CDR3 runs to 16 residues. CDR1 MGHRA and CDR2 YSYEKL come from the germline V gene. V shed 3 bases, J shed 3 bases, and the junction held 5 bases outside the gene matches. CDR3 sequence reads: CASSHGTSGVYNEQFF. As DNA, the CDR3 is TGCGCCAGCAGCCACGGTACTAGCGGGGTCTACAATGAGCAGTTCTTC.

The chain has TRBV7-2 and TRBJ1-1; D is undetermined. The CDR3 spans 14 residues. CDR1 is SGHTA and CDR2 is FQGNSA in the germline V gene. V was shortened by 1 base and J by 3 bases, with 9 bases between the two germline ends. CDR3 sequence reads: CASSLVSGHTEAFF. In DNA form, the CDR3 reads TGTGCCAGCAGCTTAGTGTCCGGGCACACTGAAGCTTTCTTT. Full variable domain (remainder filled in from reference TRBV7-2 and TRBJ1-1): GAGVSQSPSNKVTEKGKDVELRCDPISGHTALYWYRQSLGQGLEFLIYFQGNSAPDKSGLPSDRFSAERTGGSVSTLTIQRTQQEDSAVYLCASSLVSGHTEAFFGQGTRLTVV.

The genes are TRBV6-5 and TRBJ2-3; 8 bases line up with TRBD1. This CDR3 comprises 14 residues. Per germline, CDR1 MNHEY and CDR2 SVGAGI. Trimming removed 6 bases from V and 13 bases from J; junction bases left unmatched: 15. The CDR3 DNA reads TGTGCCAGCAGCCGACACCCGGACAGGGAAAGGGAGTATTTT. This codes for CASSRHPDREREYF.

V is TRBV19 and J is TRBJ2-7; TRBD2 matches at 7 bases. Germline CDR1 and CDR2: LNHDA and SQIVND (reference sequence). V shed 8 bases, J shed 0 bases, and the junction held 13 bases outside the gene matches. The length of the CDR3 is 16 residues. CDR3 nucleotide sequence: TGTGCCAGTGCAGCAAGGGGCGGGGGATTCTCCTACGAGCAGTACTTC. Encoded protein: CASAARGGGFSYEQYF.

The chain links TRBV5-1 to TRBJ2-5; TRBD2 agrees at 7 bases. The CDR3 length is 15 residues. Germline V lookup: CDR1 SGHRS, CDR2 YFSETQ. The junction had 9 bases not matched to a gene; V was cut back by 4 bases and J by 3 bases. The CDR3 sequence is CASSMGGTAEETQYF. The CDR3, as DNA: TGCGCCAGCAGCATGGGGGGGACGGCAGAAGAGACCCAGTACTTC. Full variable domain (outside the CDR3, taken from reference TRBV5-1 and TRBJ2-5): KAGVTQTPRYLIKTRGQQVTLSCSPISGHRSVSWYQQTPGQGLQFLFEYFSETQRNKGNFPGRFSGRQFSNSRSEMNVSTLELGDSALYLCASSMGGTAEETQYFGPGTRLLVL.

The CDR3 sequence: CASSTSGSTGELFF. The CDR3 region has the DNA TGTGCCAGCAGTACTAGCGGGTCCACCGGGGAGCTGTTTTTT. This chain joins TRBV2 and TRBJ2-2; 9 bases are a match to TRBD2. The CDR3 contains 14 residues. Germline V gene data show CDR1 as SNHLY and CDR2 as FYNNEI. Germline trimming cut 5 bases from V and 4 bases from J; bases unmatched to any gene: 2.

V usage is TRBV7-8 and J usage is TRBJ1-3; TRBD1 matches at 8 bases. Germline V gene lookup returns CDR1 SGHVS and CDR2 FQNEAQ. V dropped 5 bases and J dropped 0; count of bases not matched to a gene: 12. The CDR3 contains 18 residues. The CDR3 spells CASSDPGTGKSSGNTIYF. Here the CDR3 DNA reads TGTGCCAGCAGCGACCCCGGGACAGGCAAATCCTCTGGAAACACCATATATTTT.

The chain joins TRBV7-2 to TRBJ2-5; D perhaps matches TRBD2 (6 bases). Germline CDR1 SGHTA, CDR2 FQGNSA. V was clipped by 6 bases and J by 5 bases, with 13 bases between them. This CDR3 is 13 amino acids long. DNA for the CDR3: TGTGCCAGCAGTTCGGGGGTTGGGGAGACCCAGTACTTC. Protein product: CASSSGVGETQYF.

The genes are TRBV28 and TRBJ2-7; D unresolved. The germline CDR1 and CDR2 sequences are MDHEN and SYDVKM. V was cut by 3 bases and J by 1 base, with 13 bases left in between. There are 15 residues in the CDR3. The CDR3 region has the DNA TGTGCCAGCAGTTTGTTTACACTTCATTCCTACGAGCAGTACTTC. Its protein product is CASSLFTLHSYEQYF. Full variable domain (remainder filled in from reference TRBV28 and TRBJ2-7): DVKVTQSSRYLVKRTGEKVFLECVQDMDHENMFWYRQDPGLGLRLIYFSYDVKMKEKGDIPEGYSVSREKKERFSLILESASTNQTSMYLCASSLFTLHSYEQYFGPGTRLTVT.

The V and J genes are TRBV6-6 and TRBJ2-1; 9 bases match TRBD2. The J segment lost 3 bases and the V segment lost 0 bases, leaving 3 bases of the junction unmatched. The CDR3 is 16 residues long. CDR1 and CDR2 from the germline V gene are MNHNY and SVGAGI (reference sequence). The CDR3 spells CASSYSGGRVYNEQFF. The CDR3 region has the DNA TGTGCCAGCAGTTACTCGGGCGGGAGGGTCTACAATGAGCAGTTCTTC.

This clone came up a few times. This CDR3 is also generated by other DNA sequences in the sample. The rearrangement joins TRBV6-5 to TRBJ2-7, with unresolved D. CDR1 is MNHEY, CDR2 SVGAGI, per germline. CDR3 length: 14 amino acids. V lost 0 bases to trimming and J lost 0 bases, with 6 bases between them. CDR3 residues: CASSYSPGSYEQYF. In DNA form, the CDR3 reads TGTGCCAGCAGTTACTCGCCAGGCTCCTACGAGCAGTACTTC.

In nucleotides, the CDR3 is TGTGCCAGCAGCTTCAGGATTGGTGATGAGCAGTTCTTC. Its translation: CASSFRIGDEQFF. The rearrangement joins TRBV7-3 to TRBJ2-1; D is unresolved. The CDR3 loop spans 13 amino acids. Germline CDR1 SGHTA, CDR2 FQGTGA. V was trimmed by 3 bases and J by 8 bases, leaving 11 bases between them. Full variable domain (remainder filled in from reference TRBV7-3 and TRBJ2-1): GAGVSQTPSNKVTEKGKYVELRCDPISGHTALYWYRQSLGQGPEFLIYFQGTGAADDSGLPNDRFFAVRPEGSVSTLKIQRTERGDSAVYLCASSFRIGDEQFFGPGTRLTVL.

In this sample, this clone turned up once. The chain joins TRBV7-2 to TRBJ2-3, with TRBD2 matching 10 bases. Germline CDR1 is SGHTA and CDR2 is FQGNSA. With V trimmed by 2 bases and J by 5 bases, 10 bases remained unmatched. This CDR3 has 17 residues. This CDR3 reads CASSLLPSGSGKDTQYF. CDR3 in DNA: TGTGCCAGCAGCTTATTGCCTAGCGGGAGCGGGAAAGATACGCAGTATTTT.

This chain uses TRBV7-9 with TRBJ2-7, with 11 bases matching TRBD2. Trimming cost V 5 bases and J 1 base; bases outside gene matches: 7. This CDR3 is 16 amino acids long. Germline V lookup: CDR1 SEHNR, CDR2 FQNEAQ (reference sequence). As DNA, the CDR3 is TGTGCCAGCAGCCCGGGGACTAGCGGAATGTCCTACGAGCAGTACTTC. Translation: CASSPGTSGMSYEQYF.

The chain recombines TRBV6-1 with TRBJ1-2; D not certain. From germline, CDR1 is MNHNS and CDR2 SASEGT. V was shortened by 3 bases and J by 8 bases, with 16 bases between the two germline ends. This CDR3 is built from 14 residues. The chain's CDR3 is CASSEQLAHTGYTF. The CDR3, as DNA: TGTGCCAGCAGTGAGCAGTTGGCCCATACCGGCTACACCTTC.

Turning to this clone: Distinct nucleotide sequences in the sample also encode this CDR3. V gene TRBV7-3 combines with J gene TRBJ2-2; weak D call: TRBD1 (6 bases). CDR3 size: 14 residues. Germline values: CDR1 SGHTA, CDR2 FQGTGA. V was shortened by 6 bases and J by 1 base, with 9 bases between the two germline ends. CDR3 DNA: TGTGCCAGCAGTTTGGACAGGAACACCGGGGAGCTGTTTTTT. Amino acids: CASSLDRNTGELFF. Combining the CDR3 with reference TRBV7-3 and TRBJ2-2 gives the whole variable domain GAGVSQTPSNKVTEKGKYVELRCDPISGHTALYWYRQSLGQGPEFLIYFQGTGAADDSGLPNDRFFAVRPEGSVSTLKIQRTERGDSAVYLCASSLDRNTGELFFGEGSRLTVL.

The V gene is TRBV2, the J gene TRBJ2-5; TRBD2 might be the D (5 bases). The V and J ends lost 6 bases and 5 bases respectively, with 10 bases between them. Germline assignment: CDR1 SNHLY and CDR2 FYNNEI. This CDR3 is built from 12 residues. The CDR3 loop is CASRPEGETQYF. The CDR3 bases are TGTGCCAGCAGGCCAGAGGGCGAGACCCAGTACTTC.

The chain joins TRBV18 to TRBJ1-1; 7 nucleotides line up with TRBD1. The CDR3 runs 15 residues. Germline CDR1 KGHSH, CDR2 LQKENI. Losses at the gene ends were 2 bases for V and 4 bases for J; bases not matched to a gene: 7. In DNA form, the CDR3 reads TGTGCCAGCTCACCAGGTAACAGGGGAGTCACTGAAGCTTTCTTT. Its protein product is CASSPGNRGVTEAFF.

V is TRBV11-2 and J is TRBJ2-7; 8 bases align to TRBD1. Germline assignment: CDR1 SGHAT and CDR2 FQNNGV. Losses at the gene ends were 4 bases for V and 7 bases for J; bases not matched to a gene: 9. The CDR3 contains 14 residues. The CDR3 DNA sequence: TGTGCCAGCAGCTCCTCCAGGGGGCGGCGAGAGCAGTACTTC. As protein: CASSSSRGRREQYF.

This chain links TRBV28 with TRBJ2-1; 10 bases map to TRBD2. Germline V gene sequence: CDR1 MDHEN, CDR2 SYDVKM. The CDR3 totals 16 residues. V lost 4 bases, J lost 1 base, and 4 bases stayed unmatched. CDR3 sequence (DNA): TGTGCCAGCAGTTCCCCAGCGGGAGGGTCCTACAATGAGCAGTTCTTC. Translating it yields CASSSPAGGSYNEQFF.

The chain has TRBV19 and TRBJ1-3; no definite D call. V was pared by 5 bases and J by 5 bases, with 16 bases between. The CDR3 runs to 15 residues. CDR1 LNHDA and CDR2 SQIVND come from the germline V gene (reference sequence). For the CDR3, the DNA is TGTGCCAGTAGTTCGATTGGAACAACGAGAAACACCATATATTTT. This gives the protein CASSSIGTTRNTIYF.

The rearrangement joins TRBV7-9 to TRBJ2-5; D may be TRBD1 or TRBD2 (5 bases each). The CDR3 sequence is 14 residues long. The germline V gene encodes CDR1 SEHNR and CDR2 FQNEAQ (reference sequence). V gave up 3 bases and J gave up 1 base, with 9 bases separating them. The DNA of the CDR3 is TGTGCCAGCAGCTTTCGAGGGACCCAAGAGACCCAGTACTTC. This encodes CASSFRGTQETQYF.

The CDR3 reads CASSLRWLAGLPGTHEQYF. CDR3 DNA: TGTGCCAGCAGCTTGAGGTGGCTAGCGGGCCTACCGGGGACCCACGAGCAGTACTTC. The genes are TRBV5-6 and TRBJ2-7; 8 bases line up with TRBD2. Trimming removed 1 base from V and 5 bases from J; junction bases left unmatched: 20. Germline values: CDR1 SGHDT, CDR2 YYEEEE. The CDR3 consists of 19 residues.